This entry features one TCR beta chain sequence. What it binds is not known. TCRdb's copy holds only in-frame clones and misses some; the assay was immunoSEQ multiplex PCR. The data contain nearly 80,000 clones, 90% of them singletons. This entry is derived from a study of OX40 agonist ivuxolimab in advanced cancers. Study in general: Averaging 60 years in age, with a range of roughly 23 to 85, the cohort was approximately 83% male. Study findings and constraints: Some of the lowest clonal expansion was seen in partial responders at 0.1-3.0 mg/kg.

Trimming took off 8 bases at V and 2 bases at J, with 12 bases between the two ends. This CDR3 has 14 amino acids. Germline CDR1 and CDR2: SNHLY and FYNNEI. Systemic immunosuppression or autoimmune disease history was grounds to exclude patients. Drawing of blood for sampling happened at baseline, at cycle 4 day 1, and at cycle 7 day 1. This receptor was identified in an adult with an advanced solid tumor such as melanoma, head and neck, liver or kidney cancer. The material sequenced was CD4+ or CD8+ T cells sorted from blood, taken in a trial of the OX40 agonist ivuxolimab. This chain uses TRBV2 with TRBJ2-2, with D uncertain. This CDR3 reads CASGERTNTGELFF. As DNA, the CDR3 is TGTGCCAGCGGGGAAAGAACAAACACCGGGGAGCTGTTTTTT.